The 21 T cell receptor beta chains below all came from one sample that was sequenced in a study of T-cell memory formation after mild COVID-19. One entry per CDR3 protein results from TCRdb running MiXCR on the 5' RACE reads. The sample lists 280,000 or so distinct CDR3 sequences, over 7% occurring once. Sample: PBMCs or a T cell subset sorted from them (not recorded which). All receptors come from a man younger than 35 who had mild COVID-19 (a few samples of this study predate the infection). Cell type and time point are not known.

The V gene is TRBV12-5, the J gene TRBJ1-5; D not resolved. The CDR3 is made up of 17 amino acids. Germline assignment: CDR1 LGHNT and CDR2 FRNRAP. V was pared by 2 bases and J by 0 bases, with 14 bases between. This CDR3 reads CASGLSLSSYSNQPQHF. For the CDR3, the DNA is TGTGCTAGTGGTTTGTCCCTATCGTCCTATAGCAATCAGCCCCAGCATTTT.

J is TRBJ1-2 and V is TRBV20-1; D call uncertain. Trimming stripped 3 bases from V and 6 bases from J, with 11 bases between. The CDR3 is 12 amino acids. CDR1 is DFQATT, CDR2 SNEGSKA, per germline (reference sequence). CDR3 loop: CSASRGSDGYTF. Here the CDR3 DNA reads TGCAGTGCTAGTCGAGGGTCGGATGGCTACACCTTC.

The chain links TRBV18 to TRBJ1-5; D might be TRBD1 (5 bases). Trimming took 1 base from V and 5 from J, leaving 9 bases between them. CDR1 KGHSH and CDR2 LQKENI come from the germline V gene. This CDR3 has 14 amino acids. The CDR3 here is CASSPLRGDQPQHF. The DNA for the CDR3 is TGTGCCAGCTCACCACTGAGGGGCGATCAGCCCCAGCATTTT.

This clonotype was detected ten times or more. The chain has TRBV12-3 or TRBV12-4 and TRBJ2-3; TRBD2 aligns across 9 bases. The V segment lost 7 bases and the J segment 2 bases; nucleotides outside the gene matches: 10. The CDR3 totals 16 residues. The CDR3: CASNPASGAHTDTQYF. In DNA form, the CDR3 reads TGTGCCAGCAACCCGGCTAGCGGGGCACACACAGATACGCAGTATTTT.

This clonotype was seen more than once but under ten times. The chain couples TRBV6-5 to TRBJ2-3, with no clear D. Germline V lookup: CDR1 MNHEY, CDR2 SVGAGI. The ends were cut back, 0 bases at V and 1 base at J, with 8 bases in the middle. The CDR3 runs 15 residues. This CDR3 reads CASSYSSLGTDTQYF. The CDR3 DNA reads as TGTGCCAGCAGTTACTCGAGTCTCGGCACAGATACGCAGTATTTT.

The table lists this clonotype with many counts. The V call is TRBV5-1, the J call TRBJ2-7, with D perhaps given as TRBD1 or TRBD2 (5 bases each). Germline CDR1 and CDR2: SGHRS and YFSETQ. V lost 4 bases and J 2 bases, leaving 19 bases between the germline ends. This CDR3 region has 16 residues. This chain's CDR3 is CASSVGLGAGPYEQYV. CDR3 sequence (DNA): TGCGCCAGCAGCGTAGGGCTTGGGGCGGGCCCCTACGAGCAGTACGTC.

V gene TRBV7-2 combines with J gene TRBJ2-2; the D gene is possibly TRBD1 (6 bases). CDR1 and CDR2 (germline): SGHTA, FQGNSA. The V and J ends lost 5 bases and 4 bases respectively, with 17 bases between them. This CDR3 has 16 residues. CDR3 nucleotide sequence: TGTGCCAGCAGCCCCCCGAGGGGACACCGCACCGGGGAGCTGTTTTTT. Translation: CASSPPRGHRTGELFF.

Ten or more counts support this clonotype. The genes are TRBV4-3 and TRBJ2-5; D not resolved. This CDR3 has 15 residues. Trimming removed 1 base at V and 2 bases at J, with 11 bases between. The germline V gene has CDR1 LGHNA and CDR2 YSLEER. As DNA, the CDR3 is TGCGCCAGCAGCCAAGGAAGTATCAGGCAAGAGACCCAGTACTTC. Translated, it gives CASSQGSIRQETQYF.

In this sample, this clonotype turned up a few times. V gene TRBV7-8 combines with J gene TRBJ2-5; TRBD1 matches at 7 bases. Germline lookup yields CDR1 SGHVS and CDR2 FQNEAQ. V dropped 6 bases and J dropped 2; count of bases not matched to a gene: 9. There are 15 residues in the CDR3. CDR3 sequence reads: CASRQGQGGQETQYF. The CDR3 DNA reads TGTGCCAGCAGACAGGGGCAAGGTGGGCAAGAGACCCAGTACTTC. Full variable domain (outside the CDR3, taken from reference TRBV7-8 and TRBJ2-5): GAGVSQSPRYKVAKRGQDVALRCDPISGHVSLFWYQQALGQGPEFLTYFQNEAQLDKSGLPSDRFFAERPEGSVSTLKIQRTQQEDSAVYLCASRQGQGGQETQYFGPGTRLLVL.

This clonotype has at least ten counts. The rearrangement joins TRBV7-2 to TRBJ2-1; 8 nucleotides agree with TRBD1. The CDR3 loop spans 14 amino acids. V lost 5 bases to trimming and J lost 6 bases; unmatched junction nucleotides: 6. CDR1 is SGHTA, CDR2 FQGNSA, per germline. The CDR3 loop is CASSQQGARNEQFF. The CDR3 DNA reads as TGTGCCAGCAGCCAGCAGGGGGCCCGCAATGAGCAGTTCTTC.

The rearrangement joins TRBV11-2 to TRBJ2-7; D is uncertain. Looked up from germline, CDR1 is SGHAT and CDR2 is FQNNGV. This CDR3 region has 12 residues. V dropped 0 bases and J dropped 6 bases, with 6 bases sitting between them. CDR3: CASSLEAAEQYF. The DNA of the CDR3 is TGTGCCAGCAGCTTAGAGGCGGCCGAGCAGTACTTC. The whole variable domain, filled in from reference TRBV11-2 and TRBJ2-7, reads EAGVAQSPRYKIIEKRQSVAFWCNPISGHATLYWYQQILGQGPKLLIQFQNNGVVDDSQLPKDRFSAERLKGVDSTLKIQPAKLEDSAVYLCASSLEAAEQYFGPGTRLTVT.

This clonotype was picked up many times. CDR3: CASSFMAGIRNTGELFF. CDR3 coding DNA: TGTGCCAGCAGCTTTATGGCAGGGATTCGGAACACCGGGGAGCTGTTTTTT. The rearrangement uses TRBV5-6 and TRBJ2-2; tentatively, D is TRBD1 (5 bases). Germline CDR1 and CDR2: SGHDT and YYEEEE. Trimming removed 2 bases at V and 1 base at J, with 15 bases between. This CDR3 comprises 17 residues. The full variable domain, completed using reference TRBV5-6 and TRBJ2-2, is DAGVTQSPTHLIKTRGQQVTLRCSPKSGHDTVSWYQQALGQGPQFIFQYYEEEERQRGNFPDRFSGHQFPNYSSELNVNALLLGDSALYLCASSFMAGIRNTGELFFGEGSRLTVL.

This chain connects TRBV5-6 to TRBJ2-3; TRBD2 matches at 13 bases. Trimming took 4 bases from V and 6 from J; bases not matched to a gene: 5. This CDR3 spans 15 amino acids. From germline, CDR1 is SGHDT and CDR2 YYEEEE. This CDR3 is CASSKGLAGWDTQYF. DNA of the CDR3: TGTGCCAGCAGCAAGGGACTAGCGGGGTGGGATACGCAGTATTTT. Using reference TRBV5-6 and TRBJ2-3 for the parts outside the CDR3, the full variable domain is DAGVTQSPTHLIKTRGQQVTLRCSPKSGHDTVSWYQQALGQGPQFIFQYYEEEERQRGNFPDRFSGHQFPNYSSELNVNALLLGDSALYLCASSKGLAGWDTQYFGPGTRLTVL.

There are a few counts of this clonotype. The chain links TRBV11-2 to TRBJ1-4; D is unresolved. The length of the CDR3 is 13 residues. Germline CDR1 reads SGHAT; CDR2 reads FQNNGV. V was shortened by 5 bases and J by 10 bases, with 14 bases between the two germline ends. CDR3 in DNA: TGTGCCAGCAGCCCAGGAGGCAATCTAAAACTGTTTTTT. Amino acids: CASSPGGNLKLFF.

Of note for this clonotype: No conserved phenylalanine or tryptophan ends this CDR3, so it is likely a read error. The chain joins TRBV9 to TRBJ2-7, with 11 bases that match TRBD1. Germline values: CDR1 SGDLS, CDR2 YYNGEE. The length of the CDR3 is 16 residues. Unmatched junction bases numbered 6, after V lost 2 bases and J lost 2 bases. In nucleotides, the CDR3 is TGTGCCAGCAGCGTGAGCCGGGACAGGGGGACCTACGAGCAGTACATC. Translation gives CASSVSRDRGTYEQYI.

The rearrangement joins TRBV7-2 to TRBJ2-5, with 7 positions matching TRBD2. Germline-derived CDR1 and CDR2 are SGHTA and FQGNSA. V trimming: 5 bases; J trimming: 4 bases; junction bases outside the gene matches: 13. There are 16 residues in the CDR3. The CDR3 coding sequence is TGTGCCAGCAGCGCCGCGGGCAGCGGGGCCCGAGAGACCCAGTACTTC. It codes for CASSAAGSGARETQYF.

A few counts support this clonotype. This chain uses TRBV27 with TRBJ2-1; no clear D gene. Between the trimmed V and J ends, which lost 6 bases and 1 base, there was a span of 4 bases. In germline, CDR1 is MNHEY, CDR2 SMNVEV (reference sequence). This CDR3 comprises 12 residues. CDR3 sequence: CASRGSYNEQFF. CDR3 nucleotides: TGTGCCAGCAGGGGGTCCTACAATGAGCAGTTCTTC.

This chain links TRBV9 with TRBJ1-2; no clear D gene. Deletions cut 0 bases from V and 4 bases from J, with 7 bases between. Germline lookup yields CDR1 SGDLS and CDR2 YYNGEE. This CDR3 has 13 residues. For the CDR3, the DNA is TGTGCCAGCAGCGTAGAGGAAGGCTATGGCTACACCTTC. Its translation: CASSVEEGYGYTF.

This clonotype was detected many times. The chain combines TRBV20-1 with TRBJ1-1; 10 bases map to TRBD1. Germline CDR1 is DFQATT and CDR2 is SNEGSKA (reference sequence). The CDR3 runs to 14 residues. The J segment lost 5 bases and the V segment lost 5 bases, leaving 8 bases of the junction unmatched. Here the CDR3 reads CSAPRQGAITEAFF. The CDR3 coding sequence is TGCAGTGCTCCTCGACAGGGGGCGATTACTGAAGCTTTCTTT.

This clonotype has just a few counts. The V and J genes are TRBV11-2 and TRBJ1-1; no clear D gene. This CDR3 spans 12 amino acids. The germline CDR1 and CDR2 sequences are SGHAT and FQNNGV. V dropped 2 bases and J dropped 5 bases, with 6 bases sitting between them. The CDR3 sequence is CASSLQETEAFF. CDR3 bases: TGTGCCAGCAGCTTACAGGAGACTGAAGCTTTCTTT.

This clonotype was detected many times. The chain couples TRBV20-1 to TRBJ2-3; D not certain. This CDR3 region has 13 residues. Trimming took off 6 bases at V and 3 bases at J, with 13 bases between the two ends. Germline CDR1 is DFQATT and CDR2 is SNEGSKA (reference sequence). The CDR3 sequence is CSADERGTDTQYF. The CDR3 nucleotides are TGCAGTGCCGACGAACGAGGAACAGATACGCAGTATTTT.